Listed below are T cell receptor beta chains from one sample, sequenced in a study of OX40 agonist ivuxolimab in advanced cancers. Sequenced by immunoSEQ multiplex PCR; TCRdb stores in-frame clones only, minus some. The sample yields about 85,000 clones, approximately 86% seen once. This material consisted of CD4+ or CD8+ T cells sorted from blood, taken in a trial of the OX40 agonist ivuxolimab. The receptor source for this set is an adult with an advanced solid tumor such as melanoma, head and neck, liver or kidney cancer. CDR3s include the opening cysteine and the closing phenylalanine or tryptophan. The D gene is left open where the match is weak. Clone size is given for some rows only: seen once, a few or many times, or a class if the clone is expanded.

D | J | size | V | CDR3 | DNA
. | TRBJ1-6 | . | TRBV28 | CASRFPGTSGTLHF | TGTGCCAGCAGATTTCCAGGGACATCGGGGACCCTCCACTTT
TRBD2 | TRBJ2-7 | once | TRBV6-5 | CASSRLASYEQYF | TGTGCCAGCAGTAGACTAGCCTCCTACGAGCAGTACTTC
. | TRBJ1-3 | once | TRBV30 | CAWSGTAVDTIYF | TGTGCCTGGAGTGGGACAGCTGTGGACACCATATATTTT
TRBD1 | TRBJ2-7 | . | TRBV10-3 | CASMGQLFSYEQYF | TGTGCCAGCATGGGACAGCTCTTCAGCTACGAGCAGTACTTC
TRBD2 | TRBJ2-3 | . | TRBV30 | CAWRTRGGLGTDTQYF | TGTGCCTGGAGGACACGCGGGGGGCTGGGCACAGATACGCAGTATTTT
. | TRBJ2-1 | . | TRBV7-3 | CASSSGLPYNEQFF | TGTGCCAGCAGCTCTGGCCTCCCTTACAATGAGCAGTTCTTC
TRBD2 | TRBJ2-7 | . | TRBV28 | CASSPSSGGIYEQYF | TGTGCCAGCAGTCCCTCTAGCGGGGGGATCTACGAGCAGTACTTC
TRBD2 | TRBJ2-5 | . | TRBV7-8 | CASCRLRGAETQYF | TGTGCCAGCTGCCGGTTGCGGGGGGCGGAGACCCAGTACTTC
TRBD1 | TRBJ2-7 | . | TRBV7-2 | CASSRDRGSYEQYF | TGTGCCAGCAGCCGGGACAGGGGCTCCTACGAGCAGTACTTC
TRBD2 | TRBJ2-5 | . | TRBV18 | CASSTGGRQETQYF | TGTGCCAGCTCAACGGGGGGTAGGCAAGAGACCCAGTACTTC
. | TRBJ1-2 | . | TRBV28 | CASRNPYGYTF | TGTGCCAGCAGGAACCCATATGGCTACACCTTC
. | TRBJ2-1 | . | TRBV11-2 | CASSLERGGNEQFF | TGTGCCAGCAGCTTAGAGCGTGGGGGCAATGAGCAGTTCTTC